What follows is one TCR beta chain and its context. The sample originates from a study of blood T cell repertoires in COVID-19. Germline assignment: CDR1 SNHLY and CDR2 FYNNEI. The CDR3 loop spans 16 amino acids. V gave up 4 bases and J gave up 5 bases; unmatched junction bases: 13. Generated by immunoSEQ multiplex PCR, the TCRdb table keeps only in-frame clones and is missing some. The table has some 110,000 clones, approximately 85% seen once. The chain uses TRBV2 and TRBJ2-5; 7 nucleotides align to TRBD1. This receptor was taken from a human donor in a cohort sampled during active COVID-19. The sequencing sample was made of peripheral blood. The CDR3 loop is CASSVRRTGVSETQYF. The CDR3 DNA is TGTGCCAGCAGTGTAAGGAGGACAGGCGTGAGTGAGACCCAGTACTTC.